What follows are 18 T cell receptor beta chains derived from one specimen sequenced in a study of T-cell memory formation after mild COVID-19. TCRdb reprocessed the 5' RACE reads via MiXCR and lists one record per CDR3 protein. The table has more than 450,000 distinct CDR3 sequences, approximately 19% seen once. Sequencing input: PBMCs or a T cell subset sorted from them (not recorded which). The receptors were gathered from an adult woman who had mild COVID-19 (a few samples of this study predate the infection). Cell type and time point are not known.

The rearrangement joins TRBV5-5 to TRBJ2-3; unclear D gene. The CDR3 length is 20 residues. Trimming cost V 2 bases and J 0 bases, with 25 bases left between them. The germline CDR1 and CDR2 sequences are SGHKS and YYEKEE (reference sequence). The CDR3 sequence is CASSFGFLGPDLTSTDTQYF. In DNA form, the CDR3 reads TGTGCCAGCAGCTTTGGTTTTTTAGGACCCGATCTTACTAGCACAGATACGCAGTATTTT.

The chain joins TRBV5-1 to TRBJ2-3; D not certain. CDR3 length: 13 residues. CDR1 is SGHRS and CDR2 is YFSETQ in the germline V gene. Trimming took off 4 bases at V and 4 bases at J, with 10 bases between the two ends. CDR3 sequence: CASSRLRADTQYF. The CDR3 bases are TGCGCCAGCAGCCGCCTTAGGGCAGATACGCAGTATTTT.

Only a few counts were recorded for this clonotype. The rearrangement uses TRBV5-1 and TRBJ1-1, with 7 nucleotides matching TRBD1. Germline V CDR1 and CDR2: SGHRS, YFSETQ. J gave up 5 bases and V 0 bases, and 22 bases lay outside the gene matches. The length of the CDR3 is 20 residues. CDR3 in amino acids: CASSLEAFGRDSLLRTEAFF. DNA of the CDR3: TGCGCCAGCAGCTTGGAGGCTTTCGGCCGGGACAGCCTCCTTCGGACTGAAGCTTTCTTT.

The chain joins TRBV18 to TRBJ2-2, with D unresolved. The CDR3 has 15 amino acids. Germline assignment: CDR1 KGHSH and CDR2 LQKENI. V lost 2 bases, J lost 4 bases, and 11 bases lay in between. The CDR3 bases are TGTGCCAGCTCACCAATGTCTCGGGTCACCGGGGAGCTGTTTTTT. Residues: CASSPMSRVTGELFF.

This clonotype turned up a few times. The chain is built from TRBV9 and TRBJ2-5; D could derive from TRBD1 or TRBD2 (5 bases each). Germline lookup yields CDR1 SGDLS and CDR2 YYNGEE. V shed 1 base and J shed 4 bases, with 14 bases lying between them. This CDR3 has 15 residues. CDR3 residues: CASSVSGGTVETQYF. The CDR3 DNA reads TGTGCCAGCAGCGTAAGTGGGGGAACTGTAGAGACCCAGTACTTC.

In this sample, this clonotype turned up a few times. V is TRBV11-3 and J is TRBJ1-4, with D possibly being TRBD1 (6 bases). The V and J ends lost 5 bases and 6 bases respectively, with 16 bases between them. Germline V gene sequence: CDR1 SGHNT, CDR2 YENEEA. The length of the CDR3 is 15 residues. The CDR3 DNA reads as TGTGCCAGCAGCGCGAAGCGGGGGCCACATGAAAAACTGTTTTTT. Translated, it gives CASSAKRGPHEKLFF.

This clonotype has just a few counts. V is TRBV12-3 or TRBV12-4 and J is TRBJ2-3; 7 bases line up with TRBD2. The CDR3 is made up of 13 amino acids. V was clipped by 1 base and J by 15 bases; unmatched bases: 10. The CDR3 loop reads CASSLGRGGSVYF. CDR3 bases: TGTGCCAGCAGTTTAGGGCGCGGCGGGAGTGTATATTTT.

This clonotype showed up just a few times. The rearrangement links TRBV29-1 to TRBJ2-3, with 7 positions matching TRBD2. The V segment lost 7 bases and the J segment 1 base; nucleotides outside the gene matches: 5. CDR3 length: 13 amino acids. Germline CDR1 reads SQVTM; CDR2 reads ANQGSEA. CDR3 nucleotides: TGCAGCGGGGGACTAATTCGCACAGATACGCAGTATTTT. Residues: CSGGLIRTDTQYF.

This clonotype was found a few times. The chain combines TRBV14 with TRBJ2-1; a possible D gene is TRBD2 (6 bases). Germline V lookup: CDR1 SGHDN, CDR2 FVKESK. The V gene lost 5 bases and the J gene lost 0 bases, with 14 bases spanning the gap. The length of the CDR3 is 16 residues. CDR3 sequence (DNA): TGTGCCAGCAGCGACCTTTTGGGGGGCTCCTACAATGAGCAGTTCTTC. It encodes CASSDLLGGSYNEQFF.

This clonotype was observed a few times. The chain is built from TRBV7-2 and TRBJ1-2; no reliable D call. The CDR3 consists of 13 residues. V lost 6 bases and J lost 7, with 15 bases in between. CDR1 is SGHTA, CDR2 FQGNSA, per germline. This CDR3 is CASRAPGLGGYTF. The CDR3 nucleotides are TGTGCCAGCAGAGCCCCGGGGTTGGGTGGCTACACCTTC.

This clonotype has a handful of counts. The genes are TRBV5-1 and TRBJ1-1, with 9 bases matching TRBD1. CDR3 size: 16 residues. Germline values: CDR1 SGHRS, CDR2 YFSETQ. V lost 0 bases to trimming and J lost 4 bases; unmatched junction nucleotides: 7. The CDR3 is CASSLVGQGFITEAFF. The CDR3 DNA sequence: TGCGCCAGCAGCTTGGTGGGACAGGGTTTTATCACTGAAGCTTTCTTT.

The J gene is TRBJ2-7, the V gene TRBV3-1; D might be TRBD1 (6 bases). This CDR3 contains 15 residues. V gave up 4 bases and J gave up 3 bases, with 16 bases separating them. Germline CDR1 is LGHDT and CDR2 is YNNKEL (reference sequence). The CDR3 DNA reads TGTGCCAGCAGCCCAACGGCACAGGGAGACTACGAGCAGTACTTC. Its protein product is CASSPTAQGDYEQYF.

This clonotype occurred a few times. The V and J genes are TRBV7-9 and TRBJ2-7; 9 nucleotides match TRBD1. The CDR3 has 16 amino acids. V trimming: 5 bases; J trimming: 2 bases; junction bases outside the gene matches: 10. Germline assignment: CDR1 SEHNR and CDR2 FQNEAQ (reference sequence). In nucleotides, the CDR3 is TGTGCCAGCAGCCTGGGGGAACAGGGGGCGACCTACGAGCAGTACTTC. This gives the protein CASSLGEQGATYEQYF.

This clonotype turned up a few times. At one of its ends the junction is not consistent with the germline gene, which may arise from a read error. The V and J genes are TRBV5-1 and TRBJ2-3; D is perhaps TRBD1 (6 bases). The CDR3 sequence is 13 residues long. Per the germline V gene, CDR1 is SGHRS and CDR2 is YFSETQ. Here the CDR3 reads CASSLVLGGPQDF. The CDR3 DNA sequence: TGCGCCAGCAGCTTGGTTCTTGGGGGCCCCCAGGATTTT. Filled out from reference TRBV5-1 and TRBJ2-3, the complete variable domain reads KAGVTQTPRYLIKTRGQQVTLSCSPISGHRSVSWYQQTPGQGLQFLFEYFSETQRNKGNFPGRFSGRQFSNSRSEMNVSTLELGDSALYLCASSLVLGGPQDFGPGTRLTVL.

This clonotype turned up a few times. This rearrangement joins TRBV12-3 or TRBV12-4 to TRBJ2-7; perhaps TRBD1 as D (6 bases). The V and J ends lost 5 bases and 4 bases respectively, with 18 bases between them. This CDR3 region has 15 residues. CDR3 sequence (DNA): TGTGCCAGCAGTCCGGACAGCGCCTTGAGGTACGAGCAGTACTTC. Translation: CASSPDSALRYEQYF.

V is TRBV5-4 and J is TRBJ2-7; D possibly corresponds to TRBD2 (6 bases). Germline V gene lookup returns CDR1 SGHNT and CDR2 YYREEE (reference sequence). The CDR3 totals 14 residues. The germline V and J ends were trimmed by 3 bases and 7 bases, with 17 bases remaining between them. CDR3 sequence (DNA): TGTGCCAGCAGCTACCCCGGAGGGGTGGGAGAGCAGTACTTC. Protein sequence: CASSYPGGVGEQYF.

This chain connects TRBV29-1 to TRBJ1-2; D gene ambiguous. This CDR3 contains 10 residues. Deletions cut 7 bases from V and 8 bases from J, with 11 bases between. Germline lookup yields CDR1 SQVTM and CDR2 ANQGSEA. CDR3 in amino acids: CSDFQGGYTF. The CDR3 DNA follows: TGCAGCGATTTCCAAGGCGGCTACACCTTC. Full variable domain (outside the CDR3, taken from reference TRBV29-1 and TRBJ1-2): SAVISQKPSRDICQRGTSLTIQCQVDSQVTMMFWYRQQPGQSLTLIATANQGSEATYESGFVIDKFPISRPNLTFSTLTVSNMSPEDSSIYLCSDFQGGYTFGSGTRLTVV.

The chain employs TRBV7-9 and TRBJ2-7; 8 bases align to TRBD2. Germline assignment: CDR1 SEHNR and CDR2 FQNEAQ (reference sequence). There are 13 residues in the CDR3. Trimming at V came to 8 bases and at J to 9 bases, leaving 12 bases not matched to a gene. The CDR3 nucleotides read TGTGCCAGCCTTGGCGGGAGGTCCCAGGGGCAGTACTTC. It specifies CASLGGRSQGQYF.